The 25 T cell receptor beta chains below all came from one sample that was sequenced in a study of blood T cell repertoires in COVID-19. Sequenced by immunoSEQ multiplex PCR; TCRdb stores in-frame clones only, minus some. The data show 12,000 or so clones, less than 85% seen once. Sequencing input: peripheral blood. Receptor source: a human donor in a cohort sampled during active COVID-19.

The genes are TRBV11-3 and TRBJ2-1; D remains unclear. V shed 1 base and J shed 9 bases, with 7 bases lying between them. CDR1 is SGHNT, CDR2 YENEEA, per germline. This CDR3 region has 12 residues. The CDR3 loop reads CASSLGFREQFF. CDR3 coding DNA: TGTGCCAGCAGCTTAGGTTTCCGTGAGCAGTTCTTC. Full variable domain (missing parts from reference TRBV11-3 and TRBJ2-1): EAGVVQSPRYKIIEKKQPVAFWCNPISGHNTLYWYLQNLGQGPELLIRYENEEAVDDSQLPKDRFSAERLKGVDSTLKIQPAELGDSAVYLCASSLGFREQFFGPGTRLTVL.

There are a few counts of this clone. The CDR3 region has the DNA TGTGCCAGCAGCCGCCCTGAAACTAGCGGTAACACCGGGGAGCTGTTTTTT. Its protein is CASSRPETSGNTGELFF. The chain has TRBV28 and TRBJ2-2, with 8 positions matching TRBD2. This CDR3 is 17 amino acids long. Germline CDR1 MDHEN, CDR2 SYDVKM. V lost 6 bases and J lost 2; bases outside the gene matches: 11.

V gene TRBV7-3 combines with J gene TRBJ1-6; D not resolved. Germline V gene lookup returns CDR1 SGHTA and CDR2 FQGTGA. The V end was cut by 2 bases, the J end by 1 base, with 6 bases between. The CDR3 spans 15 residues. CDR3 amino acids: CASSLGPSYNSPLHF. DNA of the CDR3: TGTGCCAGCAGCTTAGGGCCGTCCTATAATTCACCCCTCCACTTT.

This clone occurred a few times. The DNA of the CDR3 is TGCAGCGTTGGGAGGACAGATGGCTACACCTTC. It is translated as CSVGRTDGYTF. The V and J genes are TRBV29-1 and TRBJ1-2; tentative D call: TRBD1 (6 bases). CDR1 and CDR2 from the germline V gene are SQVTM and ANQGSEA. The CDR3 extends over 11 amino acids. Trimming shortened V by 4 bases and J by 6 bases, and 9 bases separated the two germline ends.

This clone was detected only once. The genes are TRBV7-8 and TRBJ1-2; 8 nucleotides match TRBD1. Germline trimming cut 4 bases from V and 8 bases from J; bases unmatched to any gene: 6. Germline lookup yields CDR1 SGHVS and CDR2 FQNEAQ. The CDR3 length is 13 residues. The CDR3 nucleotides read TGTGCCAGCAGCTCACGGACAGGGCGAGGCTACACCTTC. This codes for CASSSRTGRGYTF.

CDR3 bases: TGTGCCAGCAGCGGGGGGACCGGGACAGAGTTCTACGAGCAGTACTTC. Its translation is CASSGGTGTEFYEQYF. The chain combines TRBV9 with TRBJ2-7; 7 bases match TRBD1. The germline V gene encodes CDR1 SGDLS and CDR2 YYNGEE. The CDR3 length is 16 residues. Trimming took 3 bases from V and 3 from J; bases not matched to a gene: 12.

The chain combines TRBV27 with TRBJ2-5; 11 nucleotides line up with TRBD2. J gave up 2 bases and V 5 bases, and 10 bases lay outside the gene matches. The V gene's germline CDR1 is MNHEY and CDR2 SMNVEV (reference sequence). There are 17 residues in the CDR3. CDR3: CASSRRLTSGTQETQYF. As DNA, the CDR3 is TGTGCCAGCAGTCGTCGGCTGACTAGCGGGACACAAGAGACCCAGTACTTC.

The chain has TRBV3-1 (or the pseudogene TRBV3-2) and TRBJ1-4; 7 bases are a match to TRBD1. V lost 4 bases, J lost 5 bases, and 7 bases stayed unmatched. CDR3 length: 15 amino acids. Germline CDR1 and CDR2: LGHDT and YNNKEL (reference sequence). In DNA form, the CDR3 reads TGTGCCAGCAGCCTCCTAGGGGGCCAAAATGAAAAACTGTTTTTT. This encodes CASSLLGGQNEKLFF.

The rearrangement uses TRBV7-8 and TRBJ1-6, with a tentative D call TRBD1 (5 bases). The germline gives CDR1 SGHVS, CDR2 FQNEAQ. The V and J ends lost 5 bases and 1 base respectively, with 9 bases between them. This CDR3 contains 15 residues. The CDR3 protein is CASSPQGSYNSPLHF. The CDR3 coding sequence is TGTGCCAGCAGCCCCCAGGGTTCCTATAATTCACCCCTCCACTTT.

The rearrangement links TRBV30 to TRBJ2-2; 15 bases map to TRBD2. V was pared by 5 bases and J by 5 bases, with 6 bases of the junction left unmatched. This CDR3 spans 16 amino acids. Germline V lookup: CDR1 GTSNPN, CDR2 SVGIG (reference sequence). The CDR3 coding sequence is TGTGCCTGGGGAGGACTAGCGGGGGGGTGGACCGGGGAGCTGTTTTTT. Residues: CAWGGLAGGWTGELFF.

CDR3 nucleotide sequence: TGTGCCTGGACAGGGTTCCGTGACGAGCAGTACTTC. It encodes CAWTGFRDEQYF. The chain carries TRBV30 and TRBJ2-7; D possibly corresponds to TRBD1 (5 bases). V dropped 4 bases and J dropped 5 bases, with 12 bases sitting between them. In germline, CDR1 is GTSNPN, CDR2 SVGIG (reference sequence). The CDR3 covers 12 residues.

This clone is judged medium-sized (0.01 to 0.1%). CDR3 loop: CASSPSQGGYGYTF. The CDR3 coding sequence is TGTGCCAGCTCCCCGAGCCAGGGAGGCTATGGCTACACCTTC. V and J are TRBV7-2 and TRBJ1-2; TRBD1 might be the D (5 bases). The CDR3 consists of 14 residues. Germline-derived CDR1 and CDR2 are SGHTA and FQGNSA. V was trimmed by 8 bases and J by 4 bases, leaving 17 bases between them.

The chain combines TRBV5-6 with TRBJ1-2; the match to TRBD1 covers 8 bases. The V segment lost 5 bases and the J segment 7 bases; nucleotides outside the gene matches: 16. Germline loops: CDR1 SGHDT, CDR2 YYEEEE. The CDR3 has 16 amino acids. The CDR3 DNA follows: TGTGCCAGCAGGACGTTGGACAGGGTACGAGAGGCTGGCTACACCTTC. Encoded protein: CASRTLDRVREAGYTF. The whole variable domain, remainder taken from reference TRBV5-6 and TRBJ1-2, is DAGVTQSPTHLIKTRGQQVTLRCSPKSGHDTVSWYQQALGQGPQFIFQYYEEEERQRGNFPDRFSGHQFPNYSSELNVNALLLGDSALYLCASRTLDRVREAGYTFGSGTRLTVV.

V gene TRBV6-5 combines with J gene TRBJ1-2; D may be TRBD1 (6 bases). V lost 10 bases, J lost 1 base, and 16 bases lay in between. The CDR3 is made up of 14 amino acids. Per the germline V gene, CDR1 is MNHEY and CDR2 is SVGAGI. This chain's CDR3 is CATVGQGYNYGYTF. The CDR3 DNA reads as TGTGCCACCGTGGGACAAGGATATAACTATGGCTACACCTTC.

This clone was seen a few times. V is TRBV16 and J is TRBJ1-5; D is unresolved. CDR3 size: 13 residues. With 4 bases removed from V and 5 bases from J, the gap between germline ends came to 9 bases. Germline V gives CDR1 KGHSY, CDR2 FQNENV. The CDR3 DNA is TGTGCCAGCAGCCCCATGGCTTATCAGCCCCAGCATTTT. Its translation is CASSPMAYQPQHF.

The chain combines TRBV6-5 with TRBJ2-3, with 10 bases aligning to TRBD1. CDR1 and CDR2 (germline): MNHEY, SVGAGI. The CDR3 is made up of 13 amino acids. With 5 bases clipped from V and 11 bases from J, the junction kept 7 bases outside the gene matches. The CDR3 bases are TGTGCCAGCAGTATCCGGGACAGGGGTGGGCAGTATTTT. Its protein is CASSIRDRGGQYF.

The V gene is TRBV11-2, the J gene TRBJ1-5, with a possible D match to TRBD1 (6 bases). The germline V gene has CDR1 SGHAT and CDR2 FQNNGV. Trimming stripped 3 bases from V and 4 bases from J, with 13 bases between. This CDR3 comprises 15 residues. In nucleotides, the CDR3 is TGTGCCAGCAGCTTGTCCGGGACAAATAATCAGCCCCAGCATTTT. Amino acid sequence: CASSLSGTNNQPQHF.

This chain links TRBV6-2 or TRBV6-3 with TRBJ1-1, with D perhaps matching TRBD1 (5 bases). There are 17 residues in the CDR3. Trimming stripped 0 bases from V and 2 bases from J, with 16 bases between. Germline CDR1 reads MNHEY; CDR2 reads SVGEGT. The CDR3 spells CASSYSGRGARNTEAFF. CDR3 nucleotides: TGTGCCAGCAGTTACTCGGGTCGCGGGGCTAGAAACACTGAAGCTTTCTTT.

The chain is built from TRBV10-3 and TRBJ2-5, with a tentative D call TRBD1 (5 bases). The ends were cut back, 8 bases at V and 5 bases at J, with 9 bases in the middle. CDR3 length equals 11 residues. Germline V gives CDR1 ENHRY, CDR2 SYGVKD. The CDR3 loop is CAIAQEETQYF. The CDR3, as DNA: TGTGCCATCGCACAGGAGGAGACCCAGTACTTC.

This sequence joins TRBV5-1 and TRBJ2-1; 13 bases agree with TRBD2. Germline assignment: CDR1 SGHRS and CDR2 YFSETQ. Trimming cost V 7 bases and J 6 bases; bases outside gene matches: 4. The CDR3 extends over 14 amino acids. The CDR3 bases are TGCGCCAGCGCCGGACTAGCGGGGGTCAATGAGCAGTTCTTC. Residues: CASAGLAGVNEQFF.

This chain links TRBV4-3 with TRBJ1-4; D not resolved. The CDR3 sequence is 14 residues long. The V gene lost 1 base and the J gene lost 7 bases, with 10 bases spanning the gap. Germline V gene data show CDR1 as LGHNA and CDR2 as YSLEER. The CDR3 DNA sequence: TGCGCCAGCAGCCAAGGAGGGTTTCGTGAAAAACTGTTTTTT. It encodes CASSQGGFREKLFF.

Turning to this clone: A read error may account for a junction end that differs from germline. The V and J genes are TRBV5-4 and TRBJ2-7; D not certain. Looked up from germline, CDR1 is SGHNT and CDR2 is YYREEE (reference sequence). CDR3 length: 13 amino acids. The CDR3 here is CASSLPSSDEQYF. CDR3 coding DNA: TGTGCCAGCAGTTTGCCCTCCTCCGACGAGCAGTACTTC.

The gene calls are TRBV9 and TRBJ2-1, with 8 bases lining up with TRBD2. Germline values: CDR1 SGDLS, CDR2 YYNGEE. The CDR3 is made up of 16 amino acids. The ends lost 3 bases at V and 8 bases at J; junction bases unmatched: 13. The CDR3 sequence: CASSALPGGPFDEQFF. CDR3 DNA: TGTGCCAGCAGCGCCCTCCCGGGAGGGCCCTTCGATGAGCAGTTCTTC.

This clone was recorded a few times. J is TRBJ2-7 and V is TRBV7-6, with D unresolved. V shed 0 bases and J shed 1 base, with 4 bases lying between them. Germline CDR1 is SGHVS and CDR2 is FNYEAQ. This CDR3 is built from 13 residues. CDR3 nucleotide sequence: TGTGCCAGCAGCTTAGCCGGGTCCTACGAGCAGTACTTC. Protein sequence: CASSLAGSYEQYF.

The V and J genes are TRBV15 and TRBJ1-2, with 8 bases identical to TRBD1. Germline CDR1 and CDR2: LNHNV and YYDKDF (reference sequence). Losses at the gene ends were 2 bases for V and 8 bases for J; bases not matched to a gene: 4. The length of the CDR3 is 13 residues. The CDR3 region has the DNA TGTGCCACCAGCAGACAGGGGGCGCGGGGCTACACCTTC. It specifies CATSRQGARGYTF.